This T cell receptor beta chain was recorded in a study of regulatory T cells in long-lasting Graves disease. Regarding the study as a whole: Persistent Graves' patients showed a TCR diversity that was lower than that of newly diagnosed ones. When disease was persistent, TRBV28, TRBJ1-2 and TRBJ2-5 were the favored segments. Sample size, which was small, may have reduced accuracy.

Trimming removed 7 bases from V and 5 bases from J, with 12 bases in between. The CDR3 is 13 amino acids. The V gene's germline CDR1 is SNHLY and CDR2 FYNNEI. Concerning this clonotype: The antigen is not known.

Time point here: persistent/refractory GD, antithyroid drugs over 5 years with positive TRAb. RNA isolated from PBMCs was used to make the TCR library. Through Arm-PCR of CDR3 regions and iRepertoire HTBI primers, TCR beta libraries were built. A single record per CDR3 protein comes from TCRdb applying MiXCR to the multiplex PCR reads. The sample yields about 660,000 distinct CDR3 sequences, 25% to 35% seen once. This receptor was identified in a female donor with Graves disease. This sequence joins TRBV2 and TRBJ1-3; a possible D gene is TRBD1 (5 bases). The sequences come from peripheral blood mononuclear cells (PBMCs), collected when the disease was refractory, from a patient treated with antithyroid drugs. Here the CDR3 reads CASTSWGRNTIYF. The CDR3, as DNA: TGTGCCAGCACCAGCTGGGGGAGAAACACCATATATTTT.